This is a list of T cell receptor beta chains from one sample in a study of response to subunit inactivated influenza vaccine. A single record per CDR3 protein comes from TCRdb applying MiXCR to the RT-PCR reads. Here the sample spans roughly 500,000 distinct CDR3 sequences, around a quarter being singletons. These data also featured in a second study, about T cells expressing NK-cell markers.

This sample comprised CD4+ T cells sorted from PBMCs, obtained 12 days after vaccination. Every receptor here comes from a man in his fifties or sixties who received an inactivated influenza vaccine. The CDR3 runs from the conserved cysteine through the conserved F or W. D genes are given only for firm matches. Size values are once, few and many counts, or a class for expanded clones, and some rows have none.

abundance	v_gene	d_gene	j_gene	CDR3aa	CDR3nt
few	TRBV7-2	NA	TRBJ2-1	CASSLKGGDNEQFF	TGTGCCAGCAGCTTAAAGGGAGGAGACAATGAGCAGTTCTTC
NA	TRBV7-2	NA	TRBJ1-2	CASSLGAGTYYGYTF	TGTGCCAGCAGCTTAGGGGCAGGGACCTACTATGGCTACACCTTC
few	TRBV7-3	TRBD2	TRBJ2-2	CASSLMAAASGLRSNTGELFF	TGTGCCAGCAGCTTAATGGCCGCAGCTAGCGGGCTGAGATCGAACACCGGGGAGCTGTTTTTT
many	TRBV5-5	NA	TRBJ2-1	CASSLGLKQFF	TGTGCCAGCAGCCTCGGACTCAAGCAGTTCTTC
once	TRBV9	NA	TRBJ2-4	CASSVSWEVKNIQYF	TGTGCCAGCAGCGTAAGCTGGGAGGTCAAAAACATTCAGTACTTC
NA	TRBV12-3/TRBV12-4	NA	TRBJ2-1	CASSLRRVNEQFF	TGTGCCAGCAGTCTCCGCAGGGTCAATGAGCAGTTCTTC
many	TRBV12-3/TRBV12-4	NA	TRBJ2-2	CASGGTYTGELFF	TGTGCCAGCGGCGGGACTTACACCGGGGAGCTGTTTTTT
many	TRBV12-3/TRBV12-4	NA	TRBJ2-2	CASSLRGANTGELFF	TGTGCCAGCAGTTTGAGGGGCGCGAACACCGGGGAGCTGTTTTTT
few	TRBV25-1	NA	TRBJ2-1	CASSGTILSSYNEQFF	TGTGCCAGCAGTGGGACAATCCTTAGCTCCTACAATGAGCAGTTCTTC
NA	TRBV30	TRBD1	TRBJ1-2	CAWSPDRTYGYTF	TGTGCCTGGAGTCCGGACAGGACGTATGGCTACACCTTC
few	TRBV6-1	NA	TRBJ1-6	CASSLRGWNSPLHF	TGTGCCAGCAGCCTGAGGGGCTGGAATTCACCCCTCCACTTT
NA	TRBV28	TRBD2	TRBJ2-5	CASSASMGLVGEETQYF	TGTGCCAGCAGTGCCTCAATGGGACTAGTAGGAGAAGAGACCCAGTACTTC
few	TRBV20-1	TRBD1	TRBJ1-1	CSAQQFRGQNTEAFF	TGCAGTGCCCAGCAGTTCAGGGGGCAGAACACTGAAGCTTTCTTT
many	TRBV28	TRBD1	TRBJ2-1	CASSSGQDNEQFF	TGTGCCAGCAGTTCGGGACAGGACAATGAGCAGTTCTTC
few	TRBV29-1	NA	TRBJ2-1	CSVWQRRGPHEQFF	TGCAGCGTCTGGCAGCGGAGAGGGCCACATGAGCAGTTCTTC
NA	TRBV20-1	NA	TRBJ2-1	CSAPRGPGSYNEQFF	TGCAGTGCCCCGCGGGGCCCGGGGTCCTACAATGAGCAGTTCTTC
few	TRBV7-2	NA	TRBJ2-1	CASSGGRNSYNEQFF	TGTGCCAGCAGCGGGGGGCGGAACTCCTACAATGAGCAGTTCTTC
few	TRBV5-1	NA	TRBJ2-2	CASSPGVAGANTGELFF	TGCGCCAGCAGCCCCGGGGTGGCAGGAGCGAACACCGGGGAGCTGTTTTTT
few	TRBV4-3	TRBD2	TRBJ2-3	CASSQDAGGGTDTQYF	TGCGCCAGCAGCCAAGACGCGGGGGGGGGCACAGATACGCAGTATTTT
few	TRBV12-3/TRBV12-4	NA	TRBJ2-2	CASSYNQGSTGELFF	TGTGCCAGCAGTTATAATCAGGGGAGCACCGGGGAGCTGTTTTTT
many	TRBV5-1	NA	TRBJ2-3	CASSIETGGVADTQYF	TGCGCCAGCAGCATCGAAACCGGAGGGGTTGCGGATACGCAGTATTTT
NA	TRBV10-3	NA	TRBJ1-1	CAISGGGPEAFF	TGTGCCATCAGTGGGGGGGGGCCTGAAGCTTTCTTT
few	TRBV11-2	NA	TRBJ1-2	CASSLYTVNNGYTF	TGTGCCAGCAGCTTATACACTGTAAACAACGGCTACACCTTC
NA	TRBV20-1	TRBD1	TRBJ2-7	CSVRQGAGPYEQYF	TGCAGTGTACGACAGGGGGCAGGGCCCTACGAGCAGTACTTC
NA	TRBV12-3/TRBV12-4	NA	TRBJ2-3	CASSDGGRSTDTQYF	TGTGCCAGCAGTGACGGGGGGCGTAGCACAGATACGCAGTATTTT
few	TRBV9	NA	TRBJ2-7	CASSVGHTWDSYEQYF	TGTGCCAGCAGCGTAGGTCACACATGGGACTCCTACGAGCAGTACTTC
NA	TRBV20-1	TRBD2	TRBJ2-7	CSARAREGLYEQYF	TGCAGTGCTAGAGCGCGGGAGGGCCTCTACGAGCAGTACTTC
NA	TRBV3-1	TRBD2	TRBJ2-3	CASSQRLAGSTDTQYF	TGTGCCAGCAGCCAACGACTAGCGGGGAGCACAGATACGCAGTATTTT
NA	TRBV7-2	TRBD1	TRBJ2-5	CASSFQQGWRETQYF	TGTGCCAGCAGCTTCCAACAGGGGTGGCGAGAGACCCAGTACTTC
NA	TRBV2	TRBD1	TRBJ2-2	CASGQGNTGELFF	TGTGCCAGCGGACAGGGGAACACCGGGGAGCTGTTTTTT
many	TRBV11-2	NA	TRBJ2-5	CASSKGETQYF	TGTGCCAGCAGTAAAGGAGAGACCCAGTACTTC